This TCR beta chain was identified during a study of high-grade serous ovarian cancer treatment subgroups. V shed 5 bases and J 3 bases; nucleotides not matched to a gene: 6. The germline CDR1 and CDR2 sequences are MNHGY and SVAAGI. This CDR3 comprises 14 residues. Generated by immunoSEQ multiplex PCR, the TCRdb table keeps only in-frame clones and is missing some. This sample carries thousands of clones, about 60% of them seen once, and the ten largest clones take 5.5% to 7.5%. The tumor samples were collected prior to definitive surgery or chemotherapy. This clone has a single count. The sequencing sample was made of tumor tissue. This sequence was found in a human donor with high-grade serous ovarian cancer. This sequence joins TRBV6-9 and TRBJ2-7, with TRBD1 matching over 8 bases. This CDR3 is CASSDPGQVYEQYF. The CDR3 DNA reads as TGTGCCAGCAGTGACCCGGGACAGGTCTACGAGCAGTACTTC.